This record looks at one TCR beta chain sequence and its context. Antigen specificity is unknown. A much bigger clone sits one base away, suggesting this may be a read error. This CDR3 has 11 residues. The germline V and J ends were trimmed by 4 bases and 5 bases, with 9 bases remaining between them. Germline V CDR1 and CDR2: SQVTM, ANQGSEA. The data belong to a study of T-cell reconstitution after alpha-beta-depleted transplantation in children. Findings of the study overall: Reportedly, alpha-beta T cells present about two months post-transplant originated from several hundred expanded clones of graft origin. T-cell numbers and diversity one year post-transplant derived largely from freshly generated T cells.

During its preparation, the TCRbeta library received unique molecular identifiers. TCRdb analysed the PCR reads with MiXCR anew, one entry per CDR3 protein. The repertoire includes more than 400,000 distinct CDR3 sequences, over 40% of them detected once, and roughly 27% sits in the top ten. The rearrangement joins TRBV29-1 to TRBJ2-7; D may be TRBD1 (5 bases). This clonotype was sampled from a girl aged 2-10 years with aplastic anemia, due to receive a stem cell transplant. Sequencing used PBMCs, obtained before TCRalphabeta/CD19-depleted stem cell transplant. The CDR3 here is CSVGAGNEQYF. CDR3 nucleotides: TGCAGCGTTGGAGCAGGGAACGAGCAGTACTTC.